The entry that follows covers one T cell receptor (beta chain) sequence. Its antigen remains unidentified. Patients had blood sampled at baseline and again on cycle 4 day 1 and cycle 7 day 1. The data were obtained in a study of OX40 agonist ivuxolimab in advanced cancers. Points from the study as a whole: People who partly responded at 0.1-3.0 mg/kg had some of the least clonal expansion seen. At 0.1 to 3.0 mg/kg and by week 6, CD4+ and CD8+ T cells in the blood had expanded clonally. CD8+ T cells showed, on average, more clonal expansion than CD4+ cells.

Sequencing used immunoSEQ multiplex PCR; TCRdb keeps in-frame clones, though not all of them. The sample has 50,000 or so clones, nearly 80% seen once; the top ten hold roughly 8.6%. CDR1 and CDR2 from the germline V gene are SGHNT and YYREEE (reference sequence). The CDR3 is 17 residues long. The V gene end was trimmed by 2 bases and the J gene end by 8 bases; junction bases not matched to a gene: 11. This clonotype was sampled from an adult with an advanced solid tumor such as melanoma, head and neck, liver or kidney cancer. The specimen was CD4+ or CD8+ T cells sorted from blood, collected in a trial of the OX40 agonist ivuxolimab. The chain has TRBV5-4 and TRBJ2-1; 12 bases agree with TRBD2. This CDR3 reads CASSFHQTSGSFYEQFF. CDR3 DNA: TGTGCCAGCAGCTTCCATCAGACTAGCGGGAGTTTCTATGAGCAGTTCTTC.